Each of the 26 T cell receptor beta chains below was sequenced from the same sample in a study of cytomegalovirus exposure and HLA in healthy donors. This PCR relied on a set of 60 Vbeta primers and 13 Jbeta primers. Measured with immunoSEQ multiplex PCR; TCRdb has only the in-frame clones, and not every one. The top ten clones hold 3.1% of a sample with roughly 150,000 clones, more than 70% of them seen once. Sequencing used PBMCs. Receptors were obtained from a male donor in good health and CMV-seronegative.

The gene calls are TRBV2 and TRBJ2-3; 7 nucleotides align to TRBD2. This CDR3 is built from 14 residues. The germline gives CDR1 SNHLY, CDR2 FYNNEI. The V and J ends lost 5 bases and 4 bases, in that order; junction bases with no gene match: 6. The CDR3 loop is CASSSLAAPDTQYF. The CDR3 DNA reads TGTGCCAGCAGTAGCCTAGCGGCTCCAGATACGCAGTATTTT.

The chain employs TRBV7-8 and TRBJ1-1; D is uncertain. The germline CDR1 and CDR2 sequences are SGHVS and FQNEAQ. V lost 2 bases and J 1 base, leaving 11 bases between the germline ends. The CDR3 extends over 15 amino acids. The DNA for the CDR3 is TGTGCCAGCAGCTTACCGTCTCCCTCGAACACTGAAGCTTTCTTT. It codes for CASSLPSPSNTEAFF.

The rearrangement links TRBV29-1 to TRBJ1-3; D possibly corresponds to TRBD1 (5 bases). Germline-derived CDR1 and CDR2 are SQVTM and ANQGSEA. The CDR3 extends over 13 amino acids. Trimming cost V 4 bases and J 0 bases, with 7 bases left between them. The CDR3 sequence: CSVGQNSGNTIYF. CDR3 sequence (DNA): TGCAGCGTTGGACAGAACTCTGGAAACACCATATATTTT. The variable domain in full, with the rest retrieved from reference TRBV29-1 and TRBJ1-3, is SAVISQKPSRDICQRGTSLTIQCQVDSQVTMMFWYRQQPGQSLTLIATANQGSEATYESGFVIDKFPISRPNLTFSTLTVSNMSPEDSSIYLCSVGQNSGNTIYFGEGSWLTVV.

CDR3 sequence: CASSLWAGGGYGYTF. The CDR3 DNA reads TGTGCCAGCAGTTTATGGGCAGGGGGCGGCTATGGCTACACCTTC. The rearrangement links TRBV27 to TRBJ1-2; the match to TRBD1 covers 8 bases. This CDR3 is built from 15 residues. V was pared by 1 base and J by 4 bases, with 5 bases of the junction left unmatched. Germline CDR1 and CDR2: MNHEY and SMNVEV (reference sequence).

This clone was detected a few times. The rearrangement uses TRBV5-1 and TRBJ2-1; 13 positions match TRBD2. The CDR3 has 16 amino acids. The V segment lost 3 bases and the J segment 8 bases; nucleotides outside the gene matches: 8. Per germline, CDR1 SGHRS and CDR2 YFSETQ. CDR3 coding DNA: TGCGCCAGCAGCTCTAGGACTAGCGGGAGAAACGATGAGCAGTTCTTC. It translates to CASSSRTSGRNDEQFF.

The chain recombines TRBV6-1 with TRBJ1-2; perhaps TRBD1 as D (6 bases). Trimming shortened V by 0 bases and J by 4 bases, and 15 bases separated the two germline ends. The length of the CDR3 is 16 residues. Germline V gene lookup returns CDR1 MNHNS and CDR2 SASEGT. The CDR3 DNA is TGTGCCAGCAGTGAAGCGCCTGGGGGCGAGGGCTATGGCTACACCTTC. Its translation is CASSEAPGGEGYGYTF.

The chain links TRBV2 to TRBJ1-1; D call uncertain. Deletions cut 8 bases from V and 0 bases from J, with 10 bases between. The germline V gene encodes CDR1 SNHLY and CDR2 FYNNEI. CDR3 length: 13 amino acids. This CDR3 is CASLSAMNTEAFF. The CDR3 nucleotides are TGTGCCAGCTTGAGTGCCATGAACACTGAAGCTTTCTTT.

V and J are TRBV11-2 and TRBJ2-1; 8 bases are a match to TRBD2. Germline V CDR1 and CDR2: SGHAT, FQNNGV. The CDR3 covers 15 residues. V shed 4 bases and J 6 bases; nucleotides not matched to a gene: 8. The DNA for the CDR3 is TGTGCCAGCAGCTCCGCCGGGACTAGTCGCAATGAGCAGTTCTTC. Translated: CASSSAGTSRNEQFF.

The gene calls are TRBV4-3 and TRBJ2-7; D is perhaps TRBD2 (5 bases). Germline assignment: CDR1 LGHNA and CDR2 YSLEER. The CDR3 covers 15 residues. V lost 0 bases to trimming and J lost 4 bases, with 13 bases between them. This CDR3 reads CASSQDRQRWYEQYF. The CDR3 DNA reads as TGCGCCAGCAGCCAAGATCGCCAGCGGTGGTACGAGCAGTACTTC.

This clone appeared once. The chain carries TRBV7-2 and TRBJ1-2; a possible D gene is TRBD1 (5 bases). Germline lookup yields CDR1 SGHTA and CDR2 FQGNSA. This CDR3 contains 14 residues. The ends were cut back, 9 bases at V and 1 base at J, with 15 bases in the middle. CDR3 loop: CASREGLNNYGYTF. CDR3 in DNA: TGTGCCAGTAGGGAGGGGCTAAATAACTATGGCTACACCTTC.

The genes are TRBV9 and TRBJ2-2, with D possibly TRBD1 on 6 matching bases. The CDR3 runs to 13 residues. Germline V gene sequence: CDR1 SGDLS, CDR2 YYNGEE. V was trimmed by 3 bases and J by 6 bases, leaving 9 bases between them. The CDR3 spells CASSAQGAGELFF. The CDR3 DNA reads as TGTGCCAGCAGCGCACAGGGAGCCGGGGAGCTGTTTTTT.

This chain uses TRBV5-1 with TRBJ2-7; 8 nucleotides align to TRBD2. Germline CDR1 reads SGHRS; CDR2 reads YFSETQ. This CDR3 is built from 15 residues. The trim removed 0 bases at V and 0 bases at J, leaving 2 bases unmatched. The CDR3 nucleotides read TGCGCCAGCAGCTTGGCCGGGACTAGCTCCTACGAGCAGTACTTC. It yields the protein CASSLAGTSSYEQYF.

The gene calls are TRBV19 and TRBJ1-1, with D maybe TRBD1 (6 bases). This CDR3 has 14 amino acids. Between the trimmed V and J ends, which lost 7 bases and 4 bases, there was a span of 16 bases. Germline CDR1 and CDR2: LNHDA and SQIVND (reference sequence). The CDR3 reads CASTLGGAGTEAFF. The CDR3 DNA is TGTGCCAGTACCCTTGGGGGCGCAGGCACTGAAGCTTTCTTT. Supplemented by reference TRBV19 and TRBJ1-1, the full variable domain reads DGGITQSPKYLFRKEGQNVTLSCEQNLNHDAMYWYRQDPGQGLRLIYYSQIVNDFQKGDIAEGYSVSREKKESFPLTVTSAQKNPTAFYLCASTLGGAGTEAFFGQGTRLTVV.

This sequence joins TRBV29-1 and TRBJ2-3; TRBD2 matches 13 bases. The germline gives CDR1 SQVTM, CDR2 ANQGSEA. There are 17 residues in the CDR3. Germline trimming cut 0 bases from V and 3 bases from J; bases unmatched to any gene: 6. In nucleotides, the CDR3 is TGCAGCGTTGAAGAAGGAACTAGCGGGGGGGTAACAGATACGCAGTATTTT. Protein sequence: CSVEEGTSGGVTDTQYF.

The chain is built from TRBV15 and TRBJ1-6; 7 bases are a match to TRBD1. Germline CDR1 LNHNV, CDR2 YYDKDF (reference sequence). J gave up 7 bases and V 5 bases, and 5 bases lay outside the gene matches. The CDR3 length is 14 residues. The DNA of the CDR3 is TGTGCCACCAGCCCCCGACAGGGCAATTCACCCCTCCACTTT. Amino acids: CATSPRQGNSPLHF.

This chain joins TRBV5-1 and TRBJ2-1; D unclear. V was pared by 2 bases and J by 3 bases, with 9 bases between. Germline V gene lookup returns CDR1 SGHRS and CDR2 YFSETQ. CDR3 length: 14 amino acids. DNA of the CDR3: TGCGCCAGCAGCTTCTTTGGCAGCTACAATGAGCAGTTCTTC. It specifies CASSFFGSYNEQFF.

This chain links TRBV7-2 with TRBJ1-6, with D unclear. This CDR3 is 15 amino acids long. V gave up 3 bases and J gave up 4 bases, with 10 bases separating them. Germline CDR1 SGHTA, CDR2 FQGNSA. CDR3 amino acids: CASSFSTTYNSPLHF. CDR3 DNA: TGTGCCAGCAGCTTCTCCACGACTTATAATTCACCCCTCCACTTT.

This clone was seen more than once but under ten times. The rearrangement joins TRBV5-4 to TRBJ2-7; tentative D call: TRBD1 (6 bases). This CDR3 is built from 14 residues. V lost 4 bases and J lost 1, with 12 bases in between. Germline values: CDR1 SGHNT, CDR2 YYREEE (reference sequence). The CDR3 nucleotides are TGTGCCAGCAGCGCCGGGACAATTTCCTACGAGCAGTACTTC. This codes for CASSAGTISYEQYF.

This clone was observed a few times. This chain joins TRBV7-9 and TRBJ2-2; D ambiguous. V gave up 0 bases and J gave up 0 bases, with 8 bases separating them. The CDR3 covers 16 residues. CDR1 and CDR2 (germline): SEHNR, FQNEAQ (reference sequence). The CDR3 protein is CASSLALTTNTGELFF. The CDR3, as DNA: TGTGCCAGCAGCTTAGCGCTGACAACGAACACCGGGGAGCTGTTTTTT.

The CDR3 DNA is TGTGCCAGCAGTTACTCGTATGGGGCCAACGTCCTGACTTTC. Protein sequence: CASSYSYGANVLTF. The chain carries TRBV6-5 and TRBJ2-6, with D unclear. This CDR3 region has 14 residues. Trimming removed 0 bases from V and 3 bases from J, with 3 bases in between. CDR1 and CDR2 from the germline V gene are MNHEY and SVGAGI.

This clone turned up a few times. The chain uses TRBV28 and TRBJ2-5; no definite D call. The J call could be wrong; TRBJ2-7 is a better fit for the DNA end. From germline, CDR1 is MDHEN and CDR2 SYDVKM. The CDR3 covers 11 residues. The CDR3: CASSFAYEQYF. The CDR3 region has the DNA TGTGCCAGCAGTTTCGCCTACGAGCAGTACTTC.

The chain recombines TRBV2 with TRBJ1-1, with D unresolved. The length of the CDR3 is 12 residues. Trimming removed 7 bases from V and 3 bases from J, with 9 bases in between. Per germline, CDR1 SNHLY and CDR2 FYNNEI. Here the CDR3 reads CASISSYTEAFF. DNA for the CDR3: TGTGCCAGCATTAGCAGCTACACTGAAGCTTTCTTT.

The CDR3 nucleotides read TGTGCCAGCAGCCCAGGGGGCGAGTCGGAGACCCAGTACTTC. The encoded protein is CASSPGGESETQYF. The chain carries TRBV28 and TRBJ2-5; 8 bases map to TRBD1. The J segment lost 5 bases and the V segment lost 6 bases, leaving 8 bases of the junction unmatched. Germline V lookup: CDR1 MDHEN, CDR2 SYDVKM. This CDR3 contains 14 residues.

The rearrangement uses TRBV7-8 and TRBJ2-3; tentatively, D is TRBD2 (6 bases). In germline, CDR1 is SGHVS, CDR2 FQNEAQ. The CDR3 sequence is 18 residues long. V gave up 6 bases and J gave up 2 bases, with 24 bases separating them. The CDR3 loop reads CASSQLGRGSLNTDTQYF. The CDR3, as DNA: TGTGCCAGCAGTCAACTGGGACGGGGGAGTTTAAACACAGATACGCAGTATTTT.

This chain uses TRBV7-9 with TRBJ1-3; 8 bases fit TRBD1. Trimming took 3 bases from V and 4 from J; bases not matched to a gene: 5. The germline V gene encodes CDR1 SEHNR and CDR2 FQNEAQ (reference sequence). The CDR3 consists of 15 residues. CDR3 bases: TGTGCCAGCAGCTTTACAGGGGGTTGGGGAAACACCATATATTTT. Translation: CASSFTGGWGNTIYF.

The J gene is TRBJ2-7, the V gene TRBV7-2; TRBD1 aligns across 9 bases. V lost 4 bases to trimming and J lost 5 bases; unmatched junction nucleotides: 9. This CDR3 spans 15 amino acids. Germline V CDR1 and CDR2: SGHTA, FQGNSA. CDR3 protein: CASSSAGQGTDEQYF. CDR3 bases: TGTGCCAGCAGCTCGGCGGGACAGGGTACGGACGAGCAGTACTTC.